This TCR beta chain was recovered during a study of control samples from healthy donors and cancer patients. Produced via immunoSEQ multiplex PCR; TCRdb's table is partial and in-frame only. The table lists roughly 190,000 clones, roughly nine tenths of them singletons, with less than 2% in the top ten. The CDR3 length is 13 residues. Germline V CDR1 and CDR2: MNHEY, SVGAGI. Trimming took 5 bases from V and 2 from J, leaving 9 bases between them. The receptor was isolated from a man aged 25 to 40 in good health. The V call is TRBV6-5, the J call TRBJ1-2; D may be TRBD1 (5 bases). Sequencing input: blood. Here the CDR3 DNA reads TGTGCCAGCAGTCGGGACCGCAACTATGGCTACACCTTC. This sequence encodes CASSRDRNYGYTF.